These 15 T cell receptor beta chains share one sample of origin, sequenced in a study of Graves' ophthalmopathy and Graves' hyperthyroidism. The study amplified TCR beta CDR3 regions using RNA transcripts. HTBI-primed first-round RT-PCR preceded second-round multiplex PCR. MiXCR was run by TCRdb on the multiplex PCR reads, yielding one entry per CDR3 protein. Altogether 620,000 or so distinct CDR3 sequences are present, approximately 21% being singletons, with the ten largest covering 7.1%. The material sequenced was peripheral blood. These receptors were obtained from a woman between 18 and 29 years old with stable Graves' hyperthyroidism. Some clones in this sample may be carry-over from other donors' samples.

The chain couples TRBV6-2 or TRBV6-3 to TRBJ2-7, with D perhaps given as TRBD1 or TRBD2 (5 bases each). This CDR3 contains 14 residues. V was trimmed by 2 bases and J by 2 bases, leaving 10 bases between them. CDR1 and CDR2 (germline): MNHEY, SVGEGT. For the CDR3, the DNA is TGTGCCAGCAGTTACGGGGGATATACCTACGAGCAGTACTTC. Its protein product is CASSYGGYTYEQYF.

In this sample, this clonotype turned up a few times. The chain has TRBV20-1 and TRBJ1-2, with 8 bases matching TRBD1. This CDR3 region has 15 residues. Germline V lookup: CDR1 DFQATT, CDR2 SNEGSKA (reference sequence). V lost 0 bases and J lost 0; bases outside the gene matches: 3. The CDR3 sequence: CSARDWDRTNYGYTF. The CDR3 DNA sequence: TGCAGTGCTAGAGATTGGGACAGGACTAACTATGGCTACACCTTC.

This clonotype was observed many times. V usage is TRBV11-2 and J usage is TRBJ2-7, with TRBD1 matching 9 bases. The CDR3 extends over 14 amino acids. Germline CDR1 and CDR2: SGHAT and FQNNGV. Losses at the gene ends were 6 bases for V and 3 bases for J; bases not matched to a gene: 6. This CDR3 is CASRKDRGHYEQYF. The CDR3 region has the DNA TGTGCCAGCAGGAAGGACAGGGGACACTACGAGCAGTACTTC. Looking up the rest from reference TRBV11-2 and TRBJ2-7 gives the full variable domain: EAGVAQSPRYKIIEKRQSVAFWCNPISGHATLYWYQQILGQGPKLLIQFQNNGVVDDSQLPKDRFSAERLKGVDSTLKIQPAKLEDSAVYLCASRKDRGHYEQYFGPGTRLTVT.

There are many counts of this clonotype. The chain combines TRBV28 with TRBJ1-1; 8 bases align to TRBD1. This CDR3 contains 14 residues. CDR1 and CDR2 from the germline V gene are MDHEN and SYDVKM. V gave up 6 bases and J gave up 3 bases; unmatched junction bases: 6. CDR3 loop: CASSPSDRDTEAFF. The DNA for the CDR3 is TGTGCCAGCAGCCCCTCGGACAGGGACACTGAAGCTTTCTTT. Drawing the rest from reference TRBV28 and TRBJ1-1, the complete variable domain is DVKVTQSSRYLVKRTGEKVFLECVQDMDHENMFWYRQDPGLGLRLIYFSYDVKMKEKGDIPEGYSVSREKKERFSLILESASTNQTSMYLCASSPSDRDTEAFFGQGTRLTVV.

This clonotype was seen a few times. This chain joins TRBV2 and TRBJ2-7; perhaps D is TRBD1 or TRBD2 (5 bases each). The CDR3 totals 18 residues. Trimming left V 5 bases short and J 0 bases short, with 23 bases between. Germline CDR1 and CDR2: SNHLY and FYNNEI. CDR3 sequence reads: CASSYALGTPRSSYEQYF. The DNA for the CDR3 is TGTGCCAGCAGTTATGCCCTTGGGACGCCTAGGAGCTCCTACGAGCAGTACTTC.

This clonotype was detected ten times or more. V and J are TRBV5-1 and TRBJ2-7; 10 positions match TRBD2. The CDR3 has 15 residues. With V trimmed by 7 bases and J by 4 bases, 11 bases remained unmatched. The V gene's germline CDR1 is SGHRS and CDR2 YFSETQ. CDR3 sequence reads: CASGPLSSGGYEQYF. The CDR3 nucleotides read TGCGCCAGCGGCCCCCTTTCTAGCGGGGGATACGAGCAGTACTTC.

This clonotype came up many times. The CDR3 protein is CASRPQGARDKNQPQHF. In nucleotides, the CDR3 is TGTGCCAGCAGACCACAGGGGGCGCGGGACAAAAATCAGCCCCAGCATTTT. The V call is TRBV6-4, the J call TRBJ1-5; 9 bases map to TRBD1. CDR3 length: 17 amino acids. Trimming took 6 bases from V and 4 from J; bases not matched to a gene: 13. Germline V gene lookup returns CDR1 MRHNA and CDR2 SNTAGT.

V gene TRBV20-1 combines with J gene TRBJ2-5; a possible D gene is TRBD2 (6 bases). The V gene lost 3 bases and the J gene lost 4 bases, with 18 bases spanning the gap. CDR1 is DFQATT and CDR2 is SNEGSKA in the germline V gene (reference sequence). The CDR3 sequence is 15 residues long. This CDR3 is CSASGVGTQIETQYF. CDR3 in DNA: TGCAGTGCTAGTGGGGTGGGGACTCAGATAGAGACCCAGTACTTC.

This clonotype was seen ten or more times. The J gene is TRBJ1-1, the V gene TRBV7-9, with D possibly TRBD1 on 5 matching bases. V lost 5 bases and J lost 5, with 15 bases in between. Germline V gene sequence: CDR1 SEHNR, CDR2 FQNEAQ (reference sequence). This CDR3 has 14 residues. CDR3 residues: CASSQGPRRTEAFF. Written as DNA, the CDR3 is TGTGCCAGCAGCCAGGGCCCGAGACGTACTGAAGCTTTCTTT.

This clonotype was seen repeatedly, ten times or more. J is TRBJ1-5 and V is TRBV10-3; 7 bases map to TRBD1. V gave up 8 bases and J gave up 2 bases; unmatched junction bases: 3. The CDR3 spans 13 residues. Germline V CDR1 and CDR2: ENHRY, SYGVKD. CDR3 sequence reads: CAISDRGNQPQHF. The CDR3, as DNA: TGTGCCATCTCCGACAGGGGCAATCAGCCCCAGCATTTT.

This clonotype was counted at least ten times. The rearrangement joins TRBV27 to TRBJ1-2; D remains ambiguous. The CDR3 contains 14 residues. The V and J ends lost 2 bases and 2 bases respectively, with 9 bases between them. The germline V gene has CDR1 MNHEY and CDR2 SMNVEV (reference sequence). The CDR3 loop reads CASSLGPGNYGYTF. The CDR3, as DNA: TGTGCCAGCAGTTTAGGTCCCGGGAACTATGGCTACACCTTC.

The genes are TRBV5-1 and TRBJ2-7; D is undetermined. The ends were cut back, 0 bases at V and 0 bases at J, with 10 bases in the middle. The CDR3 length is 15 residues. CDR1 is SGHRS and CDR2 is YFSETQ in the germline V gene. The CDR3 spells CASSLVRRFSYEQYF. The DNA for the CDR3 is TGCGCCAGCAGCTTGGTTCGTCGGTTCTCCTACGAGCAGTACTTC.

The chain has TRBV28 and TRBJ1-6; D ambiguous. Trimming stripped 9 bases from V and 9 bases from J, with 12 bases between. Germline assignment: CDR1 MDHEN and CDR2 SYDVKM. This CDR3 is built from 12 residues. The CDR3 protein is CASGSSPSPLHF. The CDR3 DNA sequence: TGTGCCAGTGGATCATCCCCTTCACCCCTCCACTTT.

This clonotype was seen at least ten times. This chain connects TRBV5-1 to TRBJ2-7; perhaps TRBD1 as D (6 bases). Trimming left V 4 bases short and J 6 bases short, with 17 bases between. Germline assignment: CDR1 SGHRS and CDR2 YFSETQ. This CDR3 is 14 amino acids long. The CDR3 nucleotides read TGCGCCAGCAGCCAGACAGGCGGAACACCCGAGCAGTACTTC. It codes for CASSQTGGTPEQYF.

The genes are TRBV6-1 and TRBJ1-6, with 10 nucleotides matching TRBD1. Germline CDR1 is MNHNS and CDR2 is SASEGT. The J segment lost 9 bases and the V segment lost 1 base, leaving 3 bases of the junction unmatched. The CDR3 loop spans 15 amino acids. The CDR3, as DNA: TGTGCCAGCAGTGAAGAAGGGACAGGGGCTTCACCCCTCCACTTT. Translation: CASSEEGTGASPLHF.